This TCR beta chain was identified during a study of CD8+ T cells in alopecia areata (dated by TCRdb to 2017 to 2018). Notes on the research overall: The treated patients took part in an open-label pilot trial in which moderate-to-severe alopecia areata was treated with oral tofacitinib at 5 to 10 mg twice daily. Tofacitinib was administered for 6 to 18 months, and 6 months of follow-up off drug were then conducted to assess delayed response and recurrence. Scalp tissue and sorted CD4+ and CD8+ peripheral blood T cells from patchy and totalis/universalis alopecia areata patients and from healthy controls were covered by human TCRbeta sequencing. Scalp clonality was compared among normal scalp (n=4), patchy alopecia areata scalp (n=8), and alopecia totalis/universalis scalp (n=8). RNA came from the PAXgene miRNA kit for fixed scalp, the miRNeasy kit for PBMCs, and the RNeasy kit for mouse skin. In both human patients and the C3H/HeJ mouse model, the study applied high-throughput TCRbeta sequencing to look at T cell clonal expansion in alopecia areata. Patients on tofacitinib were biopsied at baseline and after 4 and 24 weeks of treatment, and several of the patients also had a later scalp biopsy. Disease severity in treated patients was measured with the SALT score, which quantifies the percentage of affected scalp surface area. immunoSEQ multiplex PCR using 35 Vbeta forward primers and 13 Jbeta reverse primers was used to amplify TCRbeta CDR3 regions.

In regard to this clone: It has no known antigen specificity. Base qualities are not at hand, and no much larger clone is one base apart.

The V and J ends are trimmed by 5 bases and 0 bases, leaving 13 bases between them. The CDR3 runs 14 residues from the cysteine to the phenylalanine. Only the CDR3 DNA is retained, 42 bases long and in frame from the first base. Sequences GTSNPN (CDR1) and SVGIG (CDR2) are obtained from the germline V gene (reference sequence). The library was prepared using the immunoSEQ multiplex PCR assay. RNA was extracted from all samples and reverse transcribed into cDNA, which served as template for TCR sequencing. First-strand cDNA was synthesized using SuperScript III with a 2:1 mix of oligo-dT and random hexamers. A synthetic immune receptor repertoire was used to assess amplification bias, and residual bias was removed computationally. The authors processed their data as follows. After raw reads were preprocessed to remove errors, the CDR3 was defined following IMGT conventions as running from the conserved cysteine to phenylalanine. Clonality was computed by normalizing Shannon entropy by log2 of the number of productive unique TCRs and subtracting the result from 1. Whether scalp clones were CD4 or CD8 was inferred by matching scalp TCRbeta sequences against CD4 and CD8 repertoires sorted from blood. TCRdb retrieved this table from immuneACCESS and kept in-frame rearrangements only. Not all clones are present; in checked studies, unresolved V genes account for under half, and no reason is known for the remainder. V and J calls and clone size are those listed in that table; D and trimming were worked out from the DNA. Within this sample are just over 150,000 clones, with 55% to 75% of them counted one time only. 0.75% to 0.95% of the sample rests with the top ten.

In light of the paper, this sample's time point label describes: about four weeks on oral tofacitinib. The treatment or condition label corresponds to: oral pan-JAK inhibitor, 5-10 mg twice daily. From alopecia areata patients, peripheral blood was collected along with lesional scalp punch biopsies. PBMCs were isolated by density centrifugation and stained for CD3, CD4 and CD8, after which CD4+ and CD8+ T cells were sorted on a FACSAria. The paper as a whole reports these results and caveats: Because the treated cohort was small and had only one nonresponder, larger studies are needed to examine links between baseline CD8+ expansion and response. Resident alphabeta T cells in normal human skin are also sequenced, complicating scalp TCR repertoire analysis, unlike mouse skin dominated by gammadelta T cells. Lesional scalp, especially in alopecia totalis/universalis, showed higher clonality and more expanded CD8+ clones than normal scalp, suggesting antigenic drive. TCR sequences shared between patients were less clear than in mice, possibly partly because of HLA diversity in the patient population. With tofacitinib, both scalp clonality and the number of expanded CD8+ clones among the top 100 scalp clones went down significantly. Many expanded lesional clones persisted in scalp and blood during tofacitinib treatment, which may partly explain relapse after stopping treatment.

The receptor's source is a human donor with alopecia areata. The sample consisted of CD4+ T cells sorted from blood, taken at week 4, from a patient treated with tofacitinib. The rearrangement combines TRBV30 with TRBJ1-2; no D segment can be confidently identified. The nucleotide sequence reads TGTGCCTGGGGGCTCGAGATAGCTAACTATGGCTACACCTTC. It is translated as CAWGLEIANYGYTF.